This T cell receptor (beta chain) was identified in a study of blood T cell repertoires in COVID-19. The CDR3 covers 15 residues. Per the germline V gene, CDR1 is SNHLY and CDR2 is FYNNEI. Trimming took 8 bases from V and 2 from J, leaving 17 bases between them. The method was immunoSEQ multiplex PCR; TCRdb's version includes in-frame clones alone and lacks a portion of them. Among about 200,000 clones listed, approximately 90% were seen once. This study enrolled people aged roughly 18 to 100 from about 26 US geographic areas. Participant-given clinical history determined each cohort assignment. The genes are TRBV2 and TRBJ2-3, with D possibly TRBD1 on 6 matching bases. The clonotype originates from a man aged 25 to 40 who had recovered from COVID-19. Sequencing input: PBMCs or T cells enriched from blood (not recorded which). The CDR3 is CASGTGTSATDTQYF. The CDR3 DNA sequence: TGTGCCAGCGGCACCGGGACATCGGCCACAGATACGCAGTATTTT.